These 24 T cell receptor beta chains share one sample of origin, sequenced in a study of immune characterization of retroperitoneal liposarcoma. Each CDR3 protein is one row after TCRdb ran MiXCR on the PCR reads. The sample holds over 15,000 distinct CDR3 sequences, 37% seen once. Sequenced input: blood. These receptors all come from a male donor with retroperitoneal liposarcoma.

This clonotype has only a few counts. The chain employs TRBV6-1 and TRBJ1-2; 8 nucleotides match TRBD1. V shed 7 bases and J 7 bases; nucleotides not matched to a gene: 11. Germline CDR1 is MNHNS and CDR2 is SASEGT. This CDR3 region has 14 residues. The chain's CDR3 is CASISTQGAGGYTF. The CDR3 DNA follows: TGTGCCAGCATTTCAACCCAGGGGGCCGGTGGCTACACCTTC.

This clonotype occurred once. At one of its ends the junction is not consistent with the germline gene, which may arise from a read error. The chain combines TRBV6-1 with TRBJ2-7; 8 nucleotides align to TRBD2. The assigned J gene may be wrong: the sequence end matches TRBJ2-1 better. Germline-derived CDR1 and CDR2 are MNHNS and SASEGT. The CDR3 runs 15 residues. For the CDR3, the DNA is TGTGCCAGCGGTGAAGTTGCGGGGGGTACCAATGAGCAGTTCTTC. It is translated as CASGEVAGGTNEQFF.

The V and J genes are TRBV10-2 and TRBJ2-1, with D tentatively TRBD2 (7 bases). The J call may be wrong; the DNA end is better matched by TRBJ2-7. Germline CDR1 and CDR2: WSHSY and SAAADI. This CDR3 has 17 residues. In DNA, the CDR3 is TGCGCCAGCAGTGAGGAGCCCTATAGAACGGGGGGCGGCGAGCAGTACTTC. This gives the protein CASSEEPYRTGGGEQYF.

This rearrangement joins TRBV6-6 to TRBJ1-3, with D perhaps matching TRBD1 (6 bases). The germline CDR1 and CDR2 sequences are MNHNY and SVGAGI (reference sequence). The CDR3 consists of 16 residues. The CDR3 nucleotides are TGTGCTAGCTCGAGGGGGGGAGTCCCCTCTGGAAACACCATATATTTT. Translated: CASSRGGVPSGNTIYF.

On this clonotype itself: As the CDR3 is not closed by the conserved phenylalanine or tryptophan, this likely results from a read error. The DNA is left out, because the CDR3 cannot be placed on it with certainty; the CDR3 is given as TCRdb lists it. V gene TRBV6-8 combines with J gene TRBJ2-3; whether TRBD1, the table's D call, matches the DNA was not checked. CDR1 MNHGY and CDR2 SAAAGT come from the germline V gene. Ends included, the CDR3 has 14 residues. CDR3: CASSVGSGQETQYS.

The CDR3 bases are TGTGCCAGCAAGGCCTTGACAGGGGCAGGCACAGATACGCAGTATTTT. Translation: CASKALTGAGTDTQYF. The J gene is TRBJ2-3, the V gene TRBV6-1; 8 nucleotides line up with TRBD1. The CDR3 extends over 16 amino acids. V lost 7 bases and J lost 1; bases outside the gene matches: 10. Germline values: CDR1 MNHNS, CDR2 SASEGT.

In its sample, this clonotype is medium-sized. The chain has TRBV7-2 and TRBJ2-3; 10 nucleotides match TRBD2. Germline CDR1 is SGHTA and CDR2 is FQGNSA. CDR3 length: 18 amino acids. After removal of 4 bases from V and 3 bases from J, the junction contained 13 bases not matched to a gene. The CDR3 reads CASSSTAGGRYWTDTQYF. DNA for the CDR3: TGTGCCAGCAGCTCCACAGCGGGGGGGCGGTATTGGACAGATACGCAGTATTTT.

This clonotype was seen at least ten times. CDR3 protein: CASSLPDRGGYEQYF. CDR3 DNA: TGTGCCAGCAGTTTACCGGACAGGGGAGGCTACGAGCAGTACTTC. This chain joins TRBV6-1 and TRBJ2-7, with 9 bases fitting TRBD1. Germline assignment: CDR1 MNHNS and CDR2 SASEGT. This CDR3 comprises 15 residues. The trim removed 5 bases at V and 3 bases at J, leaving 8 bases unmatched.

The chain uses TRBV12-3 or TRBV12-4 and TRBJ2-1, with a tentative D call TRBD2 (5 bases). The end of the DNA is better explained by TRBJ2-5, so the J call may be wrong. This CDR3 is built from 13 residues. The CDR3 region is CASSLEVGQTQYF. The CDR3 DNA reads TGTGCCAGCAGTCTGGAGGTAGGGCAGACCCAGTACTTC.

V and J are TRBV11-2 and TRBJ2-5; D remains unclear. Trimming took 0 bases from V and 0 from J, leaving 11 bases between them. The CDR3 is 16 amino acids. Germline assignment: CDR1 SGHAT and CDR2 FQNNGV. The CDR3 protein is CASSLELGLYQETQYF. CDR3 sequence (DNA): TGTGCCAGCAGCTTAGAGCTCGGGCTGTACCAAGAGACCCAGTACTTC. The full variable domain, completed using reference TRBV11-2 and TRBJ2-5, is EAGVAQSPRYKIIEKRQSVAFWCNPISGHATLYWYQQILGQGPKLLIQFQNNGVVDDSQLPKDRFSAERLKGVDSTLKIQPAKLEDSAVYLCASSLELGLYQETQYFGPGTRLLVL.

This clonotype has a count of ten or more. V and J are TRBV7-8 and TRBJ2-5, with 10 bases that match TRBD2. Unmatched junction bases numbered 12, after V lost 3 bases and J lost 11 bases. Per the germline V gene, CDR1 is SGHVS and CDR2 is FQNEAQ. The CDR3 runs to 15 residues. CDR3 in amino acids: CASSFPAGGPNEQYF. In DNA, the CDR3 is TGTGCCAGCAGCTTCCCAGCGGGGGGGCCCAATGAGCAGTACTTC.

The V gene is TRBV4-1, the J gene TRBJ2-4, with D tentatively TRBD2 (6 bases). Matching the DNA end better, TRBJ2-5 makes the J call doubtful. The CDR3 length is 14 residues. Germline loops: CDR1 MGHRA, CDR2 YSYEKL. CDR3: CASSQLSAGETQYF. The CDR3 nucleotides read TGCGCCAGCAGCCAATTGAGCGCGGGGGAGACCCAGTACTTC.

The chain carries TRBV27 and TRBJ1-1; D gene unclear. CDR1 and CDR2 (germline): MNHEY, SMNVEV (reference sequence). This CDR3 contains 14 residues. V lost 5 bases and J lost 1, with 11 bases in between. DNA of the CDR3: TGTGCCAGCAGTAGTACACTTCAGAACACTGAAGCTTTCTTT. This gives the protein CASSSTLQNTEAFF.

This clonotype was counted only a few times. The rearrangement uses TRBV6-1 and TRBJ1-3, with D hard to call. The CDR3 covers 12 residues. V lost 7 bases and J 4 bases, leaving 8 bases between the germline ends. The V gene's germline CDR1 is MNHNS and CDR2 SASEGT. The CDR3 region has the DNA TGTGCCAGCACCTCGGGCGGAAACACCATATATTTT. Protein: CASTSGGNTIYF.

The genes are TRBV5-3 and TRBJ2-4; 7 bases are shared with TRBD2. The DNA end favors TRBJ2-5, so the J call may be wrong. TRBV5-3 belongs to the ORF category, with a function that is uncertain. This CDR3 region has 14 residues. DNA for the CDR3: TGTGCCAGCAGCACCTCCCCGGGGGGAGAGACCCAGTACTTC. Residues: CASSTSPGGETQYF.

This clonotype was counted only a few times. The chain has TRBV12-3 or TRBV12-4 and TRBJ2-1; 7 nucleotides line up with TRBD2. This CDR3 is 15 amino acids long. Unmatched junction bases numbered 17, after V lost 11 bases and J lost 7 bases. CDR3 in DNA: TGTGCCGGGGGGGGGTTGGGCGGGAGTCGGAATGAGCAGTTCTTC. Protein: CAGGGLGGSRNEQFF.

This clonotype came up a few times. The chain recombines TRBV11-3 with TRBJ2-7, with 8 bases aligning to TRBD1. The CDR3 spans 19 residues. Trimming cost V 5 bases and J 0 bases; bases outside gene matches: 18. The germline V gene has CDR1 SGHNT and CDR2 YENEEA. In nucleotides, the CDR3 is TGTGCCAGCAGCCCCTGGTGGGGACAGGTCCTTACAAGCTCCTACGAGCAGTACTTC. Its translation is CASSPWWGQVLTSSYEQYF.

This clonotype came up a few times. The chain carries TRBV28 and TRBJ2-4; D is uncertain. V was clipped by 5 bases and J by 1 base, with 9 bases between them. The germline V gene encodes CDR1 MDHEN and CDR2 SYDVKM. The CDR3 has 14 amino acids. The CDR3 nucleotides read TGTGCCAGCAGTATACAGTATGCCAAAAACATTCAGTACTTC. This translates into CASSIQYAKNIQYF.

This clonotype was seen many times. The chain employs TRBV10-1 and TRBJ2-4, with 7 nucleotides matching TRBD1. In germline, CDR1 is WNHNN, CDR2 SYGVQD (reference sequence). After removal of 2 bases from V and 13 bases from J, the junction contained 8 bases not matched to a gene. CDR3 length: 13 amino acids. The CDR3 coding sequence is TGCGCCAGCAGTGAGCCGGGAACAGGGGTGCAGTACTTC. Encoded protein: CASSEPGTGVQYF.

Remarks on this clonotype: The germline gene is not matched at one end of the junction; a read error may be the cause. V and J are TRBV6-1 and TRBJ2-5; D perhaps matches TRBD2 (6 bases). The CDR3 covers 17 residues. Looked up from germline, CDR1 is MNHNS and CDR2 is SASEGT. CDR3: CVSGEMRDLKNQETQYF. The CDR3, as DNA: TGTGTCAGCGGTGAAATGAGGGACTTAAAAAACCAAGAGACCCAGTACTTC.

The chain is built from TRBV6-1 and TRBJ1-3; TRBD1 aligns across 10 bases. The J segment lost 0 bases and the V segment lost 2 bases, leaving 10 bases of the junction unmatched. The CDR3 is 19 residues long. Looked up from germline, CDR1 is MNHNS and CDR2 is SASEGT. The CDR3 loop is CASSEQIPGQGISGNTIYF. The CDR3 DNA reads TGTGCCAGCAGTGAACAGATTCCGGGACAGGGGATCTCTGGAAACACCATATATTTT.

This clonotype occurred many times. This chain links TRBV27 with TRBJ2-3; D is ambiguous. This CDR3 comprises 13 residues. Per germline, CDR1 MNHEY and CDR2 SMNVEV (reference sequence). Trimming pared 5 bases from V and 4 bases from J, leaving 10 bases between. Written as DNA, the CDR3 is TGTGCCAGCAGTGTCATGGGTGCAGATACGCAGTATTTT. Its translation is CASSVMGADTQYF.

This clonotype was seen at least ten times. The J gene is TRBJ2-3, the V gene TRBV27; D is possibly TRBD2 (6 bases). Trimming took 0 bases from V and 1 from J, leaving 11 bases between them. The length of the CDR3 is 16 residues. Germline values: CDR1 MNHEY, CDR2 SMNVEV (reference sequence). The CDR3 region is CASSLSVAAGTDTQYF. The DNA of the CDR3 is TGTGCCAGCAGTTTATCGGTAGCGGCGGGCACAGATACGCAGTATTTT.

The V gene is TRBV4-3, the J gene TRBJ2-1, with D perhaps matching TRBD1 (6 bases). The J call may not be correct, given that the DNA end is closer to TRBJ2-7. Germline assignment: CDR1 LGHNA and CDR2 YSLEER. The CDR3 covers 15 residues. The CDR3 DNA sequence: TGCGCCAGCAGCCAAGAGACGGGAAGGGACAATGAGCAGTACTTC. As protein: CASSQETGRDNEQYF.